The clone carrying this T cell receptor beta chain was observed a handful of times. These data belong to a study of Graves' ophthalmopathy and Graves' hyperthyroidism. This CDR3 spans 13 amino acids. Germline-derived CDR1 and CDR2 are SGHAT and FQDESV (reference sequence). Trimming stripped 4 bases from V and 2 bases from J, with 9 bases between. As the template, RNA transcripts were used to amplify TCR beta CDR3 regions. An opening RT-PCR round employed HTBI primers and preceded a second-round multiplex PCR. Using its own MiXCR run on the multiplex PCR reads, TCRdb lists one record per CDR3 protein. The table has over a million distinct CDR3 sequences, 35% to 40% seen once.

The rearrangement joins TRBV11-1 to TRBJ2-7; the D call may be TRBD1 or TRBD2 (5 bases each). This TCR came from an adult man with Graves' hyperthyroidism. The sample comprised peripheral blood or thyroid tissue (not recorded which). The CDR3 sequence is CASSYEGTYEQYF. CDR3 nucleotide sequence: TGTGCCAGCAGCTACGAGGGGACCTACGAGCAGTACTTC.